Below, one TCR beta chain is given with its context. Its specificity is unknown. These data are taken from a study of T cell responses to AZD1222 COVID-19 vaccine. In the study overall: Second-dose schedules of about 4 or about 12 weeks were combined.

Whole-study results and caveats: Spike-specific TCR breadth and depth were elevated following two AZD1222 doses. Females outnumbered males among donors, who were mostly white British; clonal diversity was possibly underestimated.

The CDR3 spans 11 residues. Germline CDR1 is DFQATT and CDR2 is SNEGSKA (reference sequence). V lost 2 bases and J lost 4, with 6 bases in between. TCRdb's table, derived via immunoSEQ multiplex PCR, lists solely in-frame clones and lacks some. Here the sample spans tens of thousands of clones, approximately 93% being singletons. This receptor was taken from an adult in good health. The input for sequencing was peripheral blood, taken on day 0 of AZD1222 vaccination. The chain has TRBV20-1 and TRBJ2-7, with D unclear. This chain's CDR3 is CSARTGYEQYF. The DNA of the CDR3 is TGCAGTGCTAGAACCGGTTACGAGCAGTACTTC.